One T cell receptor beta chain is described in this entry. The data belong to a study of blood T cell repertoires in COVID-19. Study-wide background: There were acute and convalescent COVID-19 samples, and they came from the United States, Italy and Spain. Nucleic acid was either cDNA or gDNA, and it came from T cells, B-cell-depleted T cells, or PBMCs.

The authors' processing: Scientists estimated how many nucleated cells there were by amplifying reference gene primers. Sequencing was performed with immunoSEQ multiplex PCR; in TCRdb, only in-frame clones are kept and a portion is missing. The V and J calls and clone size were taken over from that table, and D and trimming were inferred from the DNA. Of about 180,000 clones listed, approximately 90% are singletons. The CDR3 is 12 amino acids. Germline CDR1 reads DFQATT; CDR2 reads SNEGSKA (reference sequence). Between the trimmed V and J ends, which lost 3 bases and 5 bases, there was a span of 7 bases.

This sequence originates from a woman in her thirties with acute or convalescent COVID-19. The chain links TRBV20-1 to TRBJ2-2; D is unresolved. Sequenced sample: peripheral blood. The CDR3 DNA sequence: TGCAGTGCTAGTGGCGGAACCGGGGAGCTGTTTTTT. Protein sequence: CSASGGTGELFF.